This T cell receptor (beta chain) was observed in a study of regulatory T cells in long-lasting Graves disease (dated by TCRdb to the early 2020s). In terms of the full investigation: To count as having persistent Graves' disease, a patient had to have received antithyroid drug treatment for over 5 years with TSH receptor autoantibodies remaining persistently positive. A total of approximately 35 samples underwent TCR sequencing: 13 from persistent and about 20 from newly diagnosed Graves' disease patients. Persistent Graves' disease patients in the clinical cohort had taken antithyroid drugs for roughly ten years on average. This study used TCR sequencing and RNA sequencing of peripheral blood to compare persistent Graves' disease patients against newly diagnosed Graves' disease patients. The study took place in China and was registered as a clinical trial. Summary of the overall study and its limitations: More public clonotypes were shared among persistent patients (under 3,000) than among newly diagnosed patients (more than 950). The authors noted that the small sample size was a limitation that may lower accuracy. TRBV28, TRBJ1-2 and TRBJ2-5 were preferentially used in persistent disease, while TRBV20-1 and TRBJ2-1 were favored in newly diagnosed disease. Because the primary lesion, thyroid tissue, could not be accessed, the study looked at peripheral blood alone. Persistent Graves' disease patients showed lower TCR Shannon entropy and fewer highly expanded clones than newly diagnosed patients, suggesting clonal expansion. Only the TCR beta chain was sequenced and analyzed.

CDR1 and CDR2 (SGDLS, YYNGEE) derive from the germline V gene. After removal of 5 bases from V and 0 bases from J, the junction retains 8 bases not matched to a gene. The CDR3 sequence holds 16 residues, the cysteine and phenylalanine included. CDR3 DNA is the only sequence kept; it has 48 bases, read in frame from the first base. The library was made by multiplex PCR. The sequencer was an Illumina HiSeq 4000. TCR beta libraries were built with iRepertoire HTBI primers and Arm-PCR amplification of CDR3 regions. Gel purification was performed on PCR products prior to sequencing. The published analysis was carried out like this. Gene usage analysis of CDR3 amino acid clonotypes used the approximately 56 TRBV and approximately 13 TRBJ segments found across samples. COPE and FqMerger were used to merge filtered high-quality paired reads into contigs. Contigs were aligned with BLAST to IMGT TRBV, TRBD and TRBJ reference genes, and CDR3 was defined per IMGT. Any clonotype with a frequency above 0.1% was counted as a highly expanded clone. Shannon entropy served as the measure of repertoire diversity, while the Gini coefficient captured V-J evenness. A clonotype was considered public if more than one individual shared it. The public reads were reprocessed in TCRdb via fastp at Q25 and MiXCR, keeping in-frame beta chains. Records with the same CDR3 protein are collapsed into one entry carrying the most frequent genes and DNA. These V and J calls are TCRdb output, not the study's own analysis. The sample table records over 300,000 distinct CDR3 sequences; about 18% of these occur just once. The leading ten clones occupy less than 35% of the sample.

The sample's time point label is to be understood as: persistent/refractory GD, antithyroid drugs over 5 years with positive TRAb. RNA was extracted from PBMCs in TRIzol for both TCR sequencing and RNA sequencing. Graves' disease was diagnosed according to American Thyroid Association guidelines. Recruitment of patients was carried out at an endocrinology department in Xi'an, China. Each patient gave approximately 10 milliliters of peripheral blood, collected in an EDTA anticoagulant tube. Ficoll Paque Plus density gradient separation was used to isolate PBMCs, and no additional T cell sorting was done. An Agilent 2100 Bioanalyzer and agarose gel were used to check RNA quality, and a NanoDrop 2000 was used to measure RNA concentration. Turning to this clonotype: Its antigen is still unknown. No much larger clone exists at a distance of one base, and base qualities are not known.

The sequence is built from TRBV9 and TRBJ1-3, with TRBD1 matching 7 junction bases. The TCR sequence derives from a female donor with Graves disease. The specimen comprised peripheral blood mononuclear cells (PBMCs), sampled when the disease was refractory, from a patient treated with antithyroid drugs. The CDR3 protein is CASSPGTVFSGNTIYF. The nucleotides are TGTGCCAGCAGTCCCGGGACAGTGTTCTCTGGAAACACCATATATTTT.